The T cell receptor beta chain under discussion was sequenced for a study of blood T cell repertoires in COVID-19. Background on the study: The cDNA or gDNA used as material had been derived from T cells, B-cell-depleted T cells, or PBMCs.

Recruits, aged roughly 18 to 90 years, lived in 25 or so US areas. Generated by immunoSEQ multiplex PCR, the TCRdb table keeps only in-frame clones and is missing some. The data contain about 300,000 clones, more than 80% of them singletons. The TCR was taken from a woman in her twenties or thirties who had recovered from COVID-19. The sequenced sample was PBMCs or T cells enriched from blood (not recorded which).

This chain's CDR3 is CASSFLTGRGDGYTF. CDR3 DNA sequence: TGTGCCAGCAGCTTTTTAACAGGGAGAGGGGATGGCTACACCTTC. This rearrangement joins TRBV7-2 to TRBJ1-2; possibly TRBD1 for D (6 bases). The CDR3 contains 15 residues. Germline V gene sequence: CDR1 SGHTA, CDR2 FQGNSA. Trimming stripped 3 bases from V and 6 bases from J, with 17 bases between.